This is a list of T cell receptor beta chains from one sample in a study of blood T cell repertoires in COVID-19. Sequencing was performed with immunoSEQ multiplex PCR; in TCRdb, only in-frame clones are kept and a portion is missing. The sample contains under 150,000 clones, about 87% of which appear only once. Source material: peripheral blood. The receptors come from a human donor in a cohort sampled during active COVID-19. The CDR3 runs from the conserved cysteine through the conserved F or W.

v_gene	CDR3aa
TRBV2	CASRVGVYEQYF
TRBV12-3/TRBV12-4	CASSLNREAFF
TRBV5-1	CASSRSGNNEQFF
TRBV15	CATSNYRAMNTEAFF
TRBV7-9	CASSLRRGLAKNIQYF
TRBV28	CASRPTTGEETQYF
TRBV19	CASSAGDFGELFF
TRBV29-1	CSVGDRSRSGYTF
TRBV11-2	CASSLKFGQRNTEAFF
TRBV4-3	CASSQDLPGVGADTQYF
TRBV6-2/TRBV6-3	CASSYPWRTGRPIYGYTF